This TCR beta chain stems from a study of CXCR3-negative and CXCR3-positive naive CD8 T cells. Of note for this clonotype: Its antigen is currently unknown.

Broader study findings: CXCR3-positive naive cells had more hydrophobic TRB CDR3s than CXCR3-negative naive cells.

The method, 5' RACE with UMI labels, was used to prepare the TRB cDNA libraries. TCRdb reprocessed the 5' RACE reads and keeps a single row for each CDR3 protein, giving no DNA. The table lists tens of thousands of distinct CDR3 sequences, with roughly 4.4% in the top ten. Naivety in CD8+ T cells corresponded to a CD45RO-CCR7+CD27+CD95- phenotype. Germline assignment: CDR1 SQVTM and CDR2 ANQGSEA. CDR3 length equals 12 residues. This sequence originates from a human donor in good health. Some clones in this sample may be carry-over from other donors' samples. This chain joins TRBV29-1 and TRBJ2-7. Sequencing used naive CXCR3+ CD8+ T cells from blood. Regarding subset: CD45RO-CCR7+CD27+CD95- naive CD8+ T cells expressing CXCR3 (TNR3+). This CDR3 reads CSVGSVAYEQYF.